This is a list of T cell receptor beta chains from one sample in a study of blood T cell repertoires in COVID-19. TCRdb's table, derived via immunoSEQ multiplex PCR, lists solely in-frame clones and lacks some. The data contain about 240,000 clones, roughly 76% of them seen just once; the ten biggest clones take up 7.5%. The sequencing sample was made of peripheral blood. Every receptor here comes from a woman of 80 years or more with COVID-19, enrolled during active disease. The CDR3 runs from the conserved cysteine through the conserved F or W. The D gene is left open where the match is weak. Expanded clones are given a class, and other clones once, few, many or no size at all.

V gene	CDR3 length	D gene	clone size	J gene	CDR3 DNA	CDR3 protein
TRBV2	15	-	-	TRBJ2-6	TGTGCCAGCAGTAAGACTCTTTCAGGGGCCAACGTCCTGACTTTC	CASSKTLSGANVLTF
TRBV27	14	-	-	TRBJ1-1	TGTGCCAGCAGCCGCCAAGAGGGTCTTACTGAAGCTTTCTTT	CASSRQEGLTEAFF
TRBV30	18	-	few	TRBJ1-6	TGTGCCTGGAGTGACCGGGGACCGGGACATAGAGATAATTCACCCCTCCACTTT	CAWSDRGPGHRDNSPLHF
TRBV20-1	11	-	-	TRBJ1-1	TGCTTCACACCCATGAACACTGAAGCTTTCTTT	CFTPMNTEAFF
TRBV3-1/TRBV3-2	15	TRBD1	-	TRBJ2-3	TGTGCCAGCAGCCAAAGGGACAGGAGCACAGATACGCAGTATTTT	CASSQRDRSTDTQYF
TRBV10-3	14	TRBD1	-	TRBJ2-2	TGTGCCATCAGAGGACAGGGGGGGGCCGGGGAGCTGTTTTTT	CAIRGQGGAGELFF
TRBV5-6	13	-	-	TRBJ1-2	TGTGCCAGCAGCTGGACCGGGGGTCCAGGGTACACCTTC	CASSWTGGPGYTF
TRBV6-6	13	-	-	TRBJ1-1	TGTGCCAGCACCCTCGGGCGGGGCACTGAAGCTTTCTTT	CASTLGRGTEAFF
TRBV19	11	-	-	TRBJ1-2	TGTGCCAGTCGGACATACTATGGCTACACCTTC	CASRTYYGYTF
TRBV18	18	TRBD1	-	TRBJ1-6	TGTGCCAGCTCACCTCGCCGGGAAGCGACAGGGATCAATTCACCCCTCCACTTT	CASSPRREATGINSPLHF
TRBV9	12	-	-	TRBJ2-1	TGTGCCAGCAGCGTCCTAGTAGGCGAGCAGTTCTTC	CASSVLVGEQFF
TRBV30	15	TRBD1	-	TRBJ2-4	TGTGCCTGGAGTGTAGGACAGGGGACCAAAAACATTCAGTACTTC	CAWSVGQGTKNIQYF
TRBV5-1	15	-	-	TRBJ2-3	TGCGCCAGCAGCCTTTATACCGGGGGAACAGATACGCAGTATTTT	CASSLYTGGTDTQYF
TRBV7-9	15	TRBD1	-	TRBJ1-1	TGTGCCAGCAGCGCTCGACAGGGAATGAACACTGAAGCTTTCTTT	CASSARQGMNTEAFF
TRBV7-2	15	TRBD1	-	TRBJ2-2	TGTGCCAGCAGACCGGACAGGGGGCCGACCGGGGAGCTGTTTTTT	CASRPDRGPTGELFF
TRBV7-2	14	-	-	TRBJ2-4	TGTGCCAGCAGCCGCGAGGCAGCCAAAAACATTCAGTACTTC	CASSREAAKNIQYF
TRBV30	16	TRBD1	-	TRBJ1-1	TGTGCCTGGAGTGTCCTAGCCGGGACAGTTCGAATCGAAGCTTTCTTT	CAWSVLAGTVRIEAFF
TRBV29-1	15	TRBD2	-	TRBJ2-3	TGCAGCGTTGTAAAAAGCGGGGGGACCACAGATACGCAGTATTTT	CSVVKSGGTTDTQYF
TRBV20-1	11	TRBD2	-	TRBJ2-3	TGCAGTGCTATAGCGGGGCCCACGCAGTATTTT	CSAIAGPTQYF
TRBV21-1	16	-	-	TRBJ2-5	TGTGCCAGCATCTTAGGTATAGGACAGGGGGAAGAGACCCAGTACTTC	CASILGIGQGEETQYF
TRBV19	18	TRBD1	once	TRBJ1-5	TGTGCCAGTAGTGACCGAAACAGGGGATGGCTGGGCAATCAGCCCCAGCATTTT	CASSDRNRGWLGNQPQHF
TRBV30	12	-	-	TRBJ2-3	TGTGCCTGGGACCTAAGCACAGATACGCAGTATTTT	CAWDLSTDTQYF
TRBV3-1/TRBV3-2	16	-	-	TRBJ2-3	TGTGCCAGCAGCCAAGGACTAGATTTTCGCACAGATACGCAGTATTTT	CASSQGLDFRTDTQYF
TRBV7-2	13	-	-	TRBJ1-5	TGTGCCAGCAGCTTAGATGTCTATCAGCCCCAGCATTTT	CASSLDVYQPQHF
TRBV14	13	-	-	TRBJ1-1	TGTGCCACCCGGGCTTCGGGGTACACTGAAGCTTTCTTT	CATRASGYTEAFF
TRBV5-1	13	-	once	TRBJ2-7	TGCGCCAGCAGTTTTTCTCCTAACTCCGAGCAGTACTTC	CASSFSPNSEQYF
TRBV18	16	TRBD1	-	TRBJ2-6	TGTGCCAGCTCTCCGGACAGGTTCTCTGGGGCCAACGTCCTGACTTTC	CASSPDRFSGANVLTF
TRBV5-4	16	TRBD2	once	TRBJ2-5	TGTGCCAGCAGCTTGGGCGGGAGGATAAACCAAGAGACCCAGTACTTC	CASSLGGRINQETQYF
TRBV28	15	TRBD2	few	TRBJ2-1	TGTGCCAGCAGTTCTCCGGGACTAGGGGGCAATGAGCAGTTCTTC	CASSSPGLGGNEQFF
TRBV6-5	15	-	few	TRBJ2-7	TGTGCCAGCAGGGGATTCGACAGGGTAGCGGGGGAGCAGTACTTC	CASRGFDRVAGEQYF
TRBV6-5	12	TRBD1	-	TRBJ1-2	TGTGCCAGCAGGGGGACAGGAAAGGGCTACACCTTC	CASRGTGKGYTF
TRBV5-4	14	TRBD1	once	TRBJ1-2	TGTGCCAGCAGCTTTGGACAGGAGATCTATGGCTACACCTTC	CASSFGQEIYGYTF
TRBV6-5	14	-	-	TRBJ1-1	TGTGCCAGCAGTTACGGGGGCGGTAGGACTGAAGCTTTCTTT	CASSYGGGRTEAFF
TRBV3-1/TRBV3-2	12	-	-	TRBJ2-5	TGTGCCAGCAGCCAAGAGTGGGGGCGGACCCACTTC	CASSQEWGRTHF
TRBV2	12	-	-	TRBJ2-7	TGTGCCAGCAGTTTCGGGGGCTACGAGCAGTACTTC	CASSFGGYEQYF
TRBV11-2	15	-	-	TRBJ2-1	TGTGCCAGCACTAGGGGGGGAAGCTCCTACAATGAGCAGTTCTTC	CASTRGGSSYNEQFF
TRBV10-3	15	TRBD1	-	TRBJ1-1	TGTGCCATCAGTTTAAGCGGGACAGGGACAACTGAAGCTTTCTTT	CAISLSGTGTTEAFF
TRBV7-2	13	-	-	TRBJ1-1	TGTGCCAGCAGCTTAATATTTATCCCTGAAGCTTTCTTT	CASSLIFIPEAFF
TRBV10-3	15	-	-	TRBJ1-5	TGTGCCGCCGGTAGCGGGGAGGTTAGCAATCAGCCCCAGCATTTT	CAAGSGEVSNQPQHF